This T cell receptor (beta chain) was documented in a study of post-analysis software for immune sequencing data. cDNA libraries for TCR beta contained unique molecular identifiers. TCRdb re-called the PCR reads through MiXCR, storing one row per CDR3 protein. The data contain hundreds of thousands of distinct CDR3 sequences, approximately 53% of them singletons. This CDR3 contains 16 residues. With 6 bases removed from V and 1 base from J, the gap between germline ends came to 16 bases. Germline lookup yields CDR1 SNHLY and CDR2 FYNNEI. This clonotype appeared a few times. The antigen remains unidentified. General study results and limits: Patients had higher frequencies than controls of about five TRBV segments, including TRBV5-6, TRBV5-1 and TRBV20-1. Patients with multiple sclerosis recorded significantly lower normalized Chao1 diversity than controls, the study found.

The V and J genes are TRBV2 and TRBJ2-1; perhaps TRBD2 as D (6 bases). The TCR sequence derives from a girl aged 10-17 years with multiple sclerosis. The material sequenced was blood. The CDR3 coding sequence is TGTGCCAGCAGCGAGCCTAGCGCGTTTTCCTACAATGAGCAGTTCTTC. Its protein is CASSEPSAFSYNEQFF.